One sample yielded the 11 T cell receptor beta chains listed below, sequenced in a study of post-analysis software for immune sequencing data. Study-wide results and limits: In patients, TRBV5-6, TRBV5-1 and TRBV20-1 belonged to five TRBV segments found more frequently than in controls.

Unique molecular identifiers tagged the TCR beta cDNA libraries. In TCRdb, the PCR reads were re-called with MiXCR into one record per CDR3 protein. The sample lists some 190,000 distinct CDR3 sequences, around 29% seen once, with approximately 3.6% in the top ten. These TCRs' antigens remain unknown. The sequenced material came from blood. The receptors here all came from a girl younger than 18 with multiple sclerosis.

This clonotype appeared many times. V usage is TRBV7-9 and J usage is TRBJ2-7; D gene ambiguous. The CDR3 has 16 amino acids. Trimming took off 1 base at V and 2 bases at J, with 15 bases between the two ends. From germline, CDR1 is SEHNR and CDR2 FQNEAQ (reference sequence). The CDR3 reads CASSLESARAPYEQYF. The CDR3 DNA sequence: TGTGCCAGCAGCTTAGAGTCGGCACGGGCGCCCTACGAGCAGTACTTC.

The chain joins TRBV28 to TRBJ1-5; TRBD1 aligns across 11 bases. There are 15 residues in the CDR3. J lost 1 base, V lost 5 bases, and 1 base had no gene match. CDR1 MDHEN and CDR2 SYDVKM come from the germline V gene. The CDR3 loop reads CASSGTGGSNQPQHF. The DNA of the CDR3 is TGTGCCAGCAGTGGGACAGGGGGGAGCAATCAGCCCCAGCATTTT.

This chain connects TRBV2 to TRBJ1-6; D ambiguous. Trimming took 2 bases from V and 7 from J, leaving 6 bases between them. This CDR3 spans 13 amino acids. Germline V gives CDR1 SNHLY, CDR2 FYNNEI. The CDR3: CASSELGNSPLHF. CDR3 bases: TGTGCCAGCAGTGAATTGGGGAATTCACCCCTCCACTTT.

The count of this clonotype is one. V gene TRBV5-1 combines with J gene TRBJ2-1, with 7 bases that match TRBD1. Germline trimming cut 3 bases from V and 2 bases from J; bases unmatched to any gene: 5. Germline V gene lookup returns CDR1 SGHRS and CDR2 YFSETQ. The CDR3 length is 15 residues. The CDR3 DNA sequence: TGCGCCAGCAGCTACCGGACAGGAACCTACAATGAGCAGTTCTTC. Residues: CASSYRTGTYNEQFF.

This clonotype was picked up a small number of times. The rearrangement joins TRBV28 to TRBJ1-2, with 11 bases identical to TRBD1. Germline V gene sequence: CDR1 MDHEN, CDR2 SYDVKM. The junction had 5 bases not matched to a gene; V was cut back by 4 bases and J by 4 bases. The CDR3 sequence is 15 residues long. The CDR3 loop is CASSSSGTGGYGYTF. The DNA for the CDR3 is TGTGCCAGCAGTTCGTCCGGGACAGGGGGCTATGGCTACACCTTC.

This clonotype was counted at least ten times. The chain has TRBV7-8 and TRBJ1-1, with 11 bases that match TRBD1. Germline trimming cut 5 bases from V and 7 bases from J; bases unmatched to any gene: 12. This CDR3 comprises 16 residues. Germline V gene lookup returns CDR1 SGHVS and CDR2 FQNEAQ. In DNA form, the CDR3 reads TGTGCCAGCAGCCCTAGAACGGGACAGGGGGAGGTTGAAGCTTTCTTT. This translates into CASSPRTGQGEVEAFF.

The chain has TRBV7-9 and TRBJ2-3; D unresolved. The CDR3 runs to 18 residues. V lost 5 bases to trimming and J lost 6 bases, with 27 bases between them. Germline-derived CDR1 and CDR2 are SEHNR and FQNEAQ (reference sequence). The CDR3 DNA reads TGTGCCAGCAGCCTTATAACAAAAGACCCCGAGGTGGGGGATACGCAGTATTTT. Translating gives CASSLITKDPEVGDTQYF.

The rearrangement uses TRBV12-3 or TRBV12-4 and TRBJ1-5; D is uncertain. V was pared by 7 bases and J by 5 bases, with 12 bases between. This CDR3 spans 13 amino acids. The CDR3 DNA reads as TGTGCCAGCACCTTGGGCGGCTATCAGCCCCAGCATTTT. Residues: CASTLGGYQPQHF.

This clonotype has ten or more counts. CDR3 DNA sequence: TGCGCCAGCAGCCAAGAGGGAGGGGGAGACTATGGCTACACCTTC. Translated: CASSQEGGGDYGYTF. V is TRBV4-1 and J is TRBJ1-2; a weak D match, TRBD1 (6 bases). The CDR3 covers 15 residues. Per germline, CDR1 MGHRA and CDR2 YSYEKL. The V end lost 0 bases, the J end lost 3 bases, and 11 bases lay between the germline ends.

A word on this clonotype: Given a much more abundant clone one base away, this may be a read error. The rearrangement links TRBV5-1 to TRBJ1-5; D is possibly TRBD1 (6 bases). The CDR3 covers 15 residues. Germline-derived CDR1 and CDR2 are SGHRS and YFSETQ. CDR3 residues: CTSSLAGDGNQPQHF. The CDR3 DNA sequence: TGCACCAGCAGCTTGGCAGGGGACGGCAATCAGCCCCAGCATTTT.

This clonotype was seen only a few times. V gene TRBV4-2 combines with J gene TRBJ1-4; D not certain. Looked up from germline, CDR1 is LGHNA and CDR2 is YNFKEQ. V lost 0 bases and J lost 8, with 13 bases in between. The CDR3 runs to 15 residues. Written as DNA, the CDR3 is TGTGCCAGCAGCCAAGATATTCACCGACCCGAAAAACTGTTTTTT. This gives the protein CASSQDIHRPEKLFF.